This is a list of T cell receptor beta chains from one sample in a study of blood T cell repertoires in COVID-19. This table comes from immunoSEQ multiplex PCR, and its TCRdb copy is limited to in-frame clones, with some not included. Of a few hundred thousand clones listed, roughly 88% were seen once; the top ten hold less than 1.5%. Sequencing was done on a sample of PBMCs or T cells enriched from blood (not recorded which). These receptors were taken from a woman younger than 35 who had been exposed to COVID-19. CDR3s include the opening cysteine and the closing phenylalanine or tryptophan. The D gene is left open where the match is weak. Clone size is not always given. Where it is, it says once, few, many or a class for expanded clones.

v_call	cdr3_length	d_call	clone_size	j_call	cdr3_aa	cdr3_nt
TRBV5-8	15	NA	NA	TRBJ2-2	CASSLQGLRGGELFF	TGTGCCAGCAGCTTGCAGGGGCTTCGGGGCGGGGAGCTGTTTTTT
TRBV10-3	15	TRBD1	NA	TRBJ1-1	CAISTTGQENTEAFF	TGTGCCATCAGTACGACGGGACAGGAGAACACTGAAGCTTTCTTT
TRBV25-1	15	TRBD2	NA	TRBJ2-1	CASTPSGGIENEQFF	TGTGCCAGCACTCCCAGCGGGGGCATCGAGAATGAGCAGTTCTTC
TRBV19	13	NA	NA	TRBJ2-2	CASSTRVPGELFF	TGTGCCAGTAGTACGCGGGTCCCCGGGGAGCTGTTTTTT
TRBV3-1/TRBV3-2	17	NA	NA	TRBJ2-1	CASSQVLGSPLDNEQFF	TGTGCCAGCAGCCAAGTTCTCGGGAGCCCCCTTGACAATGAGCAGTTCTTC
TRBV3-1/TRBV3-2	17	NA	NA	TRBJ2-3	CASSHPLWDFTTDTQYF	TGTGCCAGCAGCCACCCCCTTTGGGACTTCACGACAGATACGCAGTATTTT
TRBV9	14	TRBD1	NA	TRBJ2-7	CASSVGGQGYEQYF	TGTGCCAGCAGCGTAGGGGGACAGGGCTACGAGCAGTACTTC
TRBV18	14	NA	NA	TRBJ2-1	CASSPMAPYNEQFF	TGTGCCAGCTCACCAATGGCACCTTACAATGAGCAGTTCTTC
TRBV19	17	TRBD2	NA	TRBJ2-3	CASSIGTSGPSTDTQYF	TGTGCCAGTAGTATAGGGACTAGCGGTCCTAGCACAGATACGCAGTATTTT
TRBV5-1	11	NA	NA	TRBJ2-7	CASSSTYEQYF	TGCGCCAGCAGCTCCACCTACGAGCAGTACTTC
TRBV11-1	14	TRBD2	NA	TRBJ2-5	CASSLAGGQETQYF	TGTGCCAGCAGCCTAGCGGGGGGCCAAGAGACCCAGTACTTC
TRBV19	14	TRBD1	NA	TRBJ1-4	CASSQQGLIEKLFF	TGTGCCAGTAGCCAACAGGGGTTGATTGAAAAACTGTTTTTT
TRBV5-6	14	NA	NA	TRBJ2-7	CASSWGRSSYEQYF	TGTGCCAGCAGCTGGGGGAGGAGCTCCTACGAGCAGTACTTC
TRBV20-1	12	NA	NA	TRBJ1-2	CSASFNNYGYTF	TGCAGTGCTAGTTTTAATAACTATGGCTACACCTTC
TRBV27	12	NA	NA	TRBJ2-6	CASTNGANVLTF	TGTGCCAGCACCAATGGGGCCAACGTCCTGACTTTC
TRBV20-1	11	NA	NA	TRBJ2-7	CSGSHPVEQYF	TGCAGTGGTTCCCACCCAGTCGAGCAGTACTTC
TRBV28	14	NA	NA	TRBJ2-1	CASTPLQVANEQFF	TGTGCCAGCACCCCGCTCCAGGTCGCCAATGAGCAGTTCTTC
TRBV10-1	15	TRBD2	once	TRBJ2-5	CASIRGLAGLETQYF	TGCGCCAGCATCCGGGGGCTAGCGGGGCTAGAGACCCAGTACTTC
TRBV6-5	12	TRBD1	NA	TRBJ1-1	CASQTGSTEAFF	TGTGCCAGCCAGACAGGGTCAACTGAAGCTTTCTTT
TRBV5-5	16	NA	NA	TRBJ1-1	CASSLAAGLRFTEAFF	TGTGCCAGCAGCTTGGCGGCAGGCCTTCGGTTCACTGAAGCTTTCTTT
TRBV18	14	NA	NA	TRBJ2-2	CASSPLDSTGELFF	TGTGCCAGCTCACCACTGGACAGCACCGGGGAGCTGTTTTTT
TRBV28	13	NA	NA	TRBJ1-2	CASSPFTDYGYTF	TGTGCCAGCAGTCCCTTTACTGACTATGGCTACACCTTC